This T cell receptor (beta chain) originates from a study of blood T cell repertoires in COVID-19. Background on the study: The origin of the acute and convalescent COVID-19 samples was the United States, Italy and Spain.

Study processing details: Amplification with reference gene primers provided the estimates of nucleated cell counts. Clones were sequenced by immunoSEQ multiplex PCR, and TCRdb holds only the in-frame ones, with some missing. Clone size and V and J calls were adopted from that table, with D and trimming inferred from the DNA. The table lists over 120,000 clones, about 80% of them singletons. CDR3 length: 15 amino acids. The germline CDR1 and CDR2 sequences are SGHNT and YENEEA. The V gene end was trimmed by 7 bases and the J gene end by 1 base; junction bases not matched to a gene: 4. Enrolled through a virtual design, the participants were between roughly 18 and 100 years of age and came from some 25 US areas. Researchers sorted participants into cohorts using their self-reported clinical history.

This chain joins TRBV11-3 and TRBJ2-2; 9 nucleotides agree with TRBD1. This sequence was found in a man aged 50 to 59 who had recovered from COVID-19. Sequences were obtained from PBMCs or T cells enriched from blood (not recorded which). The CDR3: CASTSGQGNTGELFF. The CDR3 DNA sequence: TGTGCCAGCACCTCGGGACAGGGGAACACCGGGGAGCTGTTTTTT.